These T cell receptor beta chains were read from a single sample in a study of chemoradiotherapy in HPV16-positive cancers. Assay used: immunoSEQ multiplex PCR; TCRdb lists only in-frame clones, some missing. The sample carries around 280 clones, around 90% recorded once. The sample in question was tumor tissue, obtained from a patient who underwent chemoradiotherapy. These receptors were obtained from a human donor with HPV-associated anogenital cancer. Each CDR3 is given with its conserved first and last residue. A D gene is named only where the DNA matches it firmly. Not all rows give a size; the values are once, few, many and, for expanded clones, a class.

TRBJ1-4 | TRBV21-1 | NA | NA | TGTGCCAGCAGCAAAGGAACGGAGGGTAATGAAAAACTGTTTTTT | CASSKGTEGNEKLFF
TRBJ2-7 | TRBV14 | NA | NA | TGTGCCAGCAGCCAAGTAGTGACCGGGTTCTCCTACGAGCAGTACTTC | CASSQVVTGFSYEQYF
TRBJ2-1 | TRBV5-1 | NA | NA | TGCGCCAGCAGCTTTTCCCAGGACTCCTACAATGAGCAGTTCTTC | CASSFSQDSYNEQFF
TRBJ2-3 | TRBV5-1 | TRBD2 | NA | TGCGCCAGCAGCCTCGGGGGGGCGACAGATACGCAGTATTTT | CASSLGGATDTQYF
TRBJ2-3 | TRBV4-2 | TRBD2 | NA | TGTGCCAGCAGCCAAGCGGGGGGGCCCAGGGCGGATACGCAGTATTTT | CASSQAGGPRADTQYF
TRBJ1-1 | TRBV18 | TRBD1 | NA | TGTGCCAGCTCACCAACCAACCAGGGGGTGGTCACTGAAGCTTTCTTT | CASSPTNQGVVTEAFF
TRBJ2-3 | TRBV11-3 | NA | few | TGTGCCAGCAGCTTAGTCGGAGGGCCCGCAGATACGCAGTATTTT | CASSLVGGPADTQYF
TRBJ1-5 | TRBV29-1 | NA | NA | TGCAGCGTGGGAGCGGGGAGAGGGCAGCCCCAGCATTTT | CSVGAGRGQPQHF
TRBJ2-1 | TRBV2 | TRBD2 | NA | TGTGCCAGCCTAGCGGGGGGCCGAGATGAGCAGTTCTTC | CASLAGGRDEQFF
TRBJ1-2 | TRBV5-1 | TRBD1 | once | TGCGCCAGCAGCTTGACGACAGGGTTGGGTGGCTACACCTTC | CASSLTTGLGGYTF
TRBJ2-7 | TRBV2 | TRBD1 | NA | TGTGCCAGCAGTGTTTATAATGTGGGACAGGGAAGGGGCGAGCAGTACTTC | CASSVYNVGQGRGEQYF
TRBJ1-2 | TRBV10-3 | TRBD1 | NA | TGTGCCATCAGTACAGGACAGGGCGACTATGGCTACACCTTC | CAISTGQGDYGYTF
TRBJ2-3 | TRBV6-5 | NA | NA | TGTGCCAGCAGCCAAGGACTGAACACAGATACGCAGTATTTT | CASSQGLNTDTQYF
TRBJ2-5 | TRBV5-1 | NA | once | TGCGCCAGCAGCTTTCAGGAGACCCAGTACTTC | CASSFQETQYF
TRBJ1-3 | TRBV5-8 | NA | NA | TGTGCCAGCAGCTTCCGGAATGGAAACACCATATATTTT | CASSFRNGNTIYF
TRBJ2-7 | TRBV9 | TRBD1 | NA | TGTGCCAGCAGCGTCTCGGACAGGGGGCTCAGCGAGCAGTACTTC | CASSVSDRGLSEQYF
TRBJ2-3 | TRBV30 | NA | NA | TGTGCCTGGAGCCGCGACAGGCCCGCGCAGTATTTT | CAWSRDRPAQYF
TRBJ2-5 | TRBV9 | NA | NA | TGTGCCAGCAGCGTAGGGGACGCAACCGAGACCCAGTACTTC | CASSVGDATETQYF
TRBJ2-2 | TRBV25-1 | TRBD2 | once | TGTGCCAGCAGCGGAGGTTCTGGCGGGGGGGCCATCGGGGAGCTGTTTTTT | CASSGGSGGGAIGELFF
TRBJ1-1 | TRBV4-1 | NA | NA | TGCGCCAGCAGCCAATGGACTATCACTGAAGCTTTCTTT | CASSQWTITEAFF
TRBJ2-7 | TRBV6-5 | TRBD2 | NA | TGTGCCAGCAGTTACCAGCGGGGGGGTGCCTACGAGCAGTACTTC | CASSYQRGGAYEQYF
TRBJ2-6 | TRBV7-9 | NA | NA | TGTGCCAGCAGCCTCTTAGGGGCCAACGTCCTGACTTTC | CASSLLGANVLTF
TRBJ1-2 | TRBV6-5 | NA | NA | TGTGCCAGCAGTTATTCGGGGGACTATGGCTACACCTTC | CASSYSGDYGYTF
TRBJ2-7 | TRBV10-3 | TRBD2 | NA | TGTGCCATCAGTGACCAGCGACTAGCGGGGGTTAGTGAGCAGTACTTC | CAISDQRLAGVSEQYF
TRBJ1-1 | TRBV20-1 | NA | NA | TGCAGTGCTAGAGATGGACCTGAAGCTTTCTTT | CSARDGPEAFF
TRBJ2-2 | TRBV6-5 | NA | NA | TGTGCCAGCAGTTACTCGGGGCAGTACACCGGGGAGCTGTTTTTT | CASSYSGQYTGELFF
TRBJ2-5 | TRBV5-4 | NA | NA | TGTGCCAGCAGCTTGCCTGGTCAGGACCAAGAGACCCAGTACTTC | CASSLPGQDQETQYF
TRBJ2-2 | TRBV25-1 | TRBD2 | NA | TGTGCCAGCAGCGGAGGTTCTAGCGGGGGGGCCATCGGGGAGCTGTTTTTT | CASSGGSSGGAIGELFF
TRBJ2-2 | TRBV18 | NA | NA | TGTGCCAGCTCACCACCCATCGGGGTCGGAACCGGGGAGCTGTTTTTT | CASSPPIGVGTGELFF
TRBJ1-1 | TRBV5-4 | NA | NA | TGTGCCAGCAGAAGTAGAAGGTGGAGAGAGAACACTGAAGCTTTCTTT | CASRSRRWRENTEAFF
TRBJ2-1 | TRBV7-9 | TRBD1 | NA | TGTGCCAGCGAGGGGGCAGGGGGCAAGTTCTCCTACAATGAGCAGTTCTTC | CASEGAGGKFSYNEQFF
TRBJ1-5 | TRBV6-6 | NA | NA | TGTGCCAGCAGTTACGGCGAAAATCAGCCCCAGCATTTT | CASSYGENQPQHF
TRBJ1-1 | TRBV5-5 | NA | NA | TGTGCCAGCAGCCCTCGGATCTCGCGGGCTGAAGCTTTCTTT | CASSPRISRAEAFF
TRBJ2-1 | TRBV30 | NA | NA | TGTGCCTGGAGTGCCTGGGGTCTTGAGCAGTTCTTC | CAWSAWGLEQFF
TRBJ2-5 | TRBV5-1 | NA | NA | TGCGCCAGCAGCCCTACGACTAGTTTTCAAGAGACCCAGTACTTC | CASSPTTSFQETQYF
TRBJ1-6 | TRBV5-1 | NA | NA | TGCGCCAGCAGCCTCGGACTGTTTAATTCACCCCTCCACTTT | CASSLGLFNSPLHF
TRBJ2-5 | TRBV27 | TRBD1 | NA | TGTGCCAGCAGTTACGCGAACAGGGGGATCCAGTACTTC | CASSYANRGIQYF
TRBJ2-5 | TRBV19 | NA | NA | TGTGCCAGTAGTATCCAGTTTGAAGAGACCCAGTACTTC | CASSIQFEETQYF
TRBJ2-1 | TRBV2 | TRBD2 | NA | TGTGCCAGCAGTCCTACTAGCGGGGTTACCTACAATGAGCAGTTCTTC | CASSPTSGVTYNEQFF
TRBJ2-7 | TRBV11-3 | NA | NA | TGTGCCAGCAGCTTAAGTTTAAGTGGGGACGAGCAGTACTTC | CASSLSLSGDEQYF
TRBJ2-7 | TRBV6-6 | NA | NA | TGTGCCAGCAGTGCTGACTCCTACGAGCAGTACTTC | CASSADSYEQYF
TRBJ1-2 | TRBV7-9 | TRBD1 | NA | TGTGCCAGCAGCCCTAGGGGACAGGGCCATGGCTACACCTTC | CASSPRGQGHGYTF
TRBJ1-2 | TRBV10-2 | NA | NA | TGCGCCAGCAGTGAGATTCAGGGCGGCTACACCTTC | CASSEIQGGYTF
TRBJ2-7 | TRBV11-3 | NA | NA | TGTGCCAGCAGCCCGGACAGTGTCTCCTACGAGCAGTACTTC | CASSPDSVSYEQYF
TRBJ2-3 | TRBV7-9 | TRBD2 | NA | TGTGCCAGCACCCTAGGACTAGCGGGGAGCACAGATACGCAGTATTTT | CASTLGLAGSTDTQYF
TRBJ1-3 | TRBV5-1 | NA | NA | TGCGCCAGCAGCTTGACGCCGGCCCGCTCTGGAAACACCATATATTTT | CASSLTPARSGNTIYF
TRBJ1-1 | TRBV7-9 | NA | NA | TGTGCCAGCAGCTATGACACTGAAGCTTTCTTT | CASSYDTEAFF
TRBJ1-2 | TRBV7-2 | NA | NA | TGTGCCAGCAGCCTTACAGCGAACTATGGCTACACCTTC | CASSLTANYGYTF
TRBJ2-7 | TRBV7-6 | NA | NA | TGTGCCAGCAGCAACCAACTGGGAAACGAGCAGTACTTC | CASSNQLGNEQYF
TRBJ1-6 | TRBV6-5 | TRBD1 | NA | TGTGCCAGCGGGTGGGACAGGGGGAATTCACCCCTCCACTTT | CASGWDRGNSPLHF
TRBJ1-1 | TRBV5-6 | NA | NA | TGTGCCAGCAGCTTTAGTTCGGGGACCGAAGCTTTCTTT | CASSFSSGTEAFF
TRBJ1-5 | TRBV10-3 | TRBD1 | NA | TGTGCCATCAGCCAGGGGGCTCATCAGCCCCAGCATTTT | CAISQGAHQPQHF